This T cell receptor beta chain was identified during a study of blood T cells in healthy people across ages. Whole-study results and caveats: Diversity estimates drawn from one million T cells were deemed underestimates. In older individuals, TCR beta diversity per million T cells was lower, falling roughly linearly with age.

Next came a second PCR, run for about 7 to 11 cycles, which used a sample-barcoded 5' primer along with a J-beta primer mix. One entry per CDR3 protein, called by TCRdb with MiXCR from the 5' RACE reads. The table has 650,000 to 1,000,000 distinct CDR3 sequences, around 36% seen once. Details on this clonotype: Its antigen is undetermined.

This CDR3 is 13 amino acids long. CDR1 SGHRS and CDR2 YFSETQ come from the germline V gene. Trimming left V 5 bases short and J 3 bases short, with 12 bases between. This clonotype originated in a man younger than 30 in good health. The chain employs TRBV5-1 and TRBJ2-7; D is perhaps TRBD1 (6 bases). Sequenced sample: blood. The CDR3 nucleotides are TGCGCCAGCAGTACAAGGACAGACTACGAGCAGTACTTC. Its translation is CASSTRTDYEQYF.